This TCR beta chain was captured in a study of T cells in Graves' hyperthyroidism and ophthalmopathy. Study-level points and caveats: Before onset, by a median of around six months, the model predicted ophthalmopathy.

This clonotype was counted many times. Its specificity is not known. TCR beta CDR3 sequences were amplified from RNA transcripts. A set of HTBI primers served as the primers for a first-round RT-PCR of the TCR CDR3. A single record per CDR3 protein comes from TCRdb applying MiXCR to the multiplex PCR reads. The profile shows around 190,000 distinct CDR3 sequences, about a sixth of them singletons. Exclusions: uncontrolled infection, other autoimmune disease, pregnancy, lactation. V dropped 4 bases and J dropped 2 bases, with 15 bases sitting between them. The CDR3 runs to 14 residues. CDR1 and CDR2 from the germline V gene are DFQATT and SNEGSKA (reference sequence).

Source material: blood. This TCR derives from a woman in her forties or fifties with Graves' hyperthyroidism. The chain is built from TRBV20-1 and TRBJ2-7; a possible D gene is TRBD2 (6 bases). The CDR3 DNA reads TGCAGTGCTAAAATGGGGGGTTTCGCCTACGAGCAGTACTTC. It translates to CSAKMGGFAYEQYF.